This TCR beta chain appears in the sequencing data of a study of cytomegalovirus exposure and HLA in healthy donors. Study-wide background: Early on, a data release was issued that held tens of millions of unique TCRs from HLA-typed donors. General study points: Solely CMV serostatus was available to characterize immune exposure. Sequencing likely produced, as an artifact, a cluster of highly shared sequence variants.

This CDR3 has 13 residues. The V and J ends lost 0 bases and 5 bases respectively, with 10 bases between them. In germline, CDR1 is GTSNPN, CDR2 SVGIG (reference sequence). On this clone itself: What it binds is not known.

Primers included in the PCR were 60 Vbeta and 13 Jbeta primers. TCRdb's table, derived via immunoSEQ multiplex PCR, lists solely in-frame clones and lacks some. The sample lists more than 85,000 clones, approximately 80% occurring once. Likely unrecorded immune exposures existed in these nominally healthy donors. J is TRBJ2-5 and V is TRBV30; tentatively, D is TRBD2 (6 bases). This clonotype was obtained from a woman younger than 30 in good health and CMV-seronegative. Sequencing was carried out using PBMCs. CDR3 sequence: CAWSVLGRETQYF. In DNA, the CDR3 is TGTGCCTGGAGTGTATTGGGGAGGGAGACCCAGTACTTC.